The T cell receptor (beta chain) under discussion was sequenced for a study of T cells after somatic rescue of genetic block. Repertoires were generated with immunoSEQ multiplex PCR, while TCRdb's copy carries only in-frame clones and drops some. The sample includes more than 13,000 clones, 70% of them seen just once. Trimming cost V 7 bases and J 10 bases; bases outside gene matches: 16. The CDR3 covers 15 residues. Germline V gives CDR1 MNHNS, CDR2 SASEGT. V usage is TRBV6-1 and J usage is TRBJ2-4; 7 positions agree with TRBD1. This sequence was found in a man aged 18 to 35. The sequencing input was peripheral blood mononuclear cells (PBMCs). The CDR3 loop is CASTPQGQLLWIQYF. The CDR3 coding sequence is TGTGCCAGCACCCCCCAGGGACAGCTTCTGTGGATTCAGTACTTC.